One and the same sample provided the 18 T cell receptor beta chains below, sequenced in a study of identical twins. TCRdb processed the 5' RACE reads anew with MiXCR; each CDR3 protein has one entry. Among hundreds of thousands of distinct CDR3 sequences listed, 7.5% were seen once. These records were also assigned to another study, of yellow fever vaccine responses in identical twins.

Sequenced: memory (CD45RO+) T cells sorted from blood. Receptors were obtained from a woman between 18 and 29 years old in good health.

V gene TRBV7-9 combines with J gene TRBJ2-2; 8 bases match TRBD1. After removal of 4 bases from V and 7 bases from J, the junction contained 8 bases not matched to a gene. The germline V gene encodes CDR1 SEHNR and CDR2 FQNEAQ (reference sequence). This CDR3 comprises 15 residues. The CDR3 here is CASSSQGANVGELFF. The CDR3 DNA reads as TGTGCCAGCAGCTCGCAGGGGGCGAACGTCGGGGAGCTGTTTTTT.

This clonotype has a count of ten or more. The chain is built from TRBV20-1 and TRBJ2-7; possibly TRBD1 for D (5 bases). CDR1 is DFQATT, CDR2 SNEGSKA, per germline (reference sequence). Trimming removed 0 bases from V and 4 bases from J, with 10 bases in between. This CDR3 region has 13 residues. CDR3 loop: CSARDGRAYEQYF. CDR3 bases: TGCAGTGCTAGAGACGGCAGGGCATACGAGCAGTACTTC.

This clonotype was counted between two and nine times. This sequence joins TRBV5-1 and TRBJ2-1; tentatively, D is TRBD1 (5 bases). Germline V gives CDR1 SGHRS, CDR2 YFSETQ. This CDR3 has 12 residues. Between the trimmed V and J ends, which lost 0 bases and 13 bases, there was a span of 11 bases. The CDR3 protein is CASSLEVGAQFF. CDR3 DNA sequence: TGCGCCAGCAGCTTGGAGGTAGGGGCTCAGTTCTTC.

This clonotype was observed at least ten times. The V call is TRBV5-1, the J call TRBJ2-7, with a weak D call TRBD1 (6 bases). CDR1 and CDR2 from the germline V gene are SGHRS and YFSETQ. Trimming removed 5 bases at V and 0 bases at J, with 12 bases between. The CDR3 runs to 14 residues. This chain's CDR3 is CASRTDSSSYEQYF. CDR3 DNA sequence: TGCGCCAGCAGGACGGACAGTAGCTCCTACGAGCAGTACTTC.

V gene TRBV4-2 combines with J gene TRBJ2-7; weak D call: TRBD2 (5 bases). Germline V gives CDR1 LGHNA, CDR2 YNFKEQ. This CDR3 is built from 15 residues. Trimming left V 4 bases short and J 2 bases short, with 15 bases between. This CDR3 reads CASSPASGSAYEQYF. For the CDR3, the DNA is TGTGCCAGCAGCCCAGCGTCGGGGTCCGCCTACGAGCAGTACTTC.

This clonotype has a handful of counts. The chain employs TRBV20-1 and TRBJ2-2; TRBD2 matches at 12 bases. Trimming removed 2 bases from V and 4 bases from J; junction bases left unmatched: 8. The CDR3 has 17 amino acids. Per the germline V gene, CDR1 is DFQATT and CDR2 is SNEGSKA (reference sequence). CDR3 in DNA: TGCAGTGCTAGAATCGCTAGCGGGAGGGCAGGCACCGGGGAGCTGTTTTTT. It is translated as CSARIASGRAGTGELFF.

This clonotype was picked up a small number of times. The V and J genes are TRBV15 and TRBJ2-1; the D call may be TRBD1 or TRBD2 (6 bases each). This CDR3 region has 15 residues. V lost 7 bases, J lost 6 bases, and 19 bases lay in between. Germline V gene data show CDR1 as LNHNV and CDR2 as YYDKDF (reference sequence). CDR3 nucleotide sequence: TGTGCCACCATCATCGGGGGCCGGCCCTCCAATGAGCAGTTCTTC. Amino acids: CATIIGGRPSNEQFF.

This clonotype was counted many times. The chain couples TRBV12-3 or TRBV12-4 to TRBJ2-1; 7 bases align to TRBD1. The CDR3 runs to 14 residues. J gave up 8 bases and V 6 bases, and 10 bases lay outside the gene matches. CDR3 sequence reads: CASRRRQGKDEQFF. DNA for the CDR3: TGTGCCAGCAGACGTAGACAGGGTAAAGATGAGCAGTTCTTC.

The chain couples TRBV28 to TRBJ2-1; D might be TRBD2 (5 bases). CDR1 and CDR2 from the germline V gene are MDHEN and SYDVKM. V was clipped by 4 bases and J by 2 bases, with 9 bases between them. CDR3 length: 14 amino acids. The CDR3 DNA is TGTGCCAGCAGTTCAAGCGGAACCTACAATGAGCAGTTCTTC. It translates to CASSSSGTYNEQFF.

The chain carries TRBV7-9 and TRBJ2-1; 7 bases agree with TRBD1. The V segment lost 1 base and the J segment 11 bases; nucleotides outside the gene matches: 11. Germline assignment: CDR1 SEHNR and CDR2 FQNEAQ (reference sequence). CDR3 size: 15 residues. CDR3 coding DNA: TGTGCCAGCAGCTTAGAACAGGGGCGCGCCAACAAGCAGTTCTTC. This gives the protein CASSLEQGRANKQFF. The whole variable domain, filled in from reference TRBV7-9 and TRBJ2-1, reads DTGVSQNPRHKITKRGQNVTFRCDPISEHNRLYWYRQTLGQGPEFLTYFQNEAQLEKSRLLSDRFSAERPKGSFSTLEIQRTEQGDSAMYLCASSLEQGRANKQFFGPGTRLTVL.

This clonotype came up many times. J is TRBJ2-2 and V is TRBV7-2; 12 bases align to TRBD2. Germline assignment: CDR1 SGHTA and CDR2 FQGNSA. CDR3 size: 15 residues. The V and J ends lost 5 bases and 5 bases, in that order; junction bases with no gene match: 3. CDR3 sequence reads: CASSLGLAGTGELFF. The CDR3 DNA reads as TGTGCCAGCAGCCTCGGACTAGCGGGGACCGGGGAGCTGTTTTTT.

This clonotype was counted only a few times. The J gene is TRBJ2-1, the V gene TRBV7-6; no definite D call. The CDR3 loop spans 14 amino acids. Trimming shortened V by 1 base and J by 7 bases, and 11 bases separated the two germline ends. In germline, CDR1 is SGHVS, CDR2 FNYEAQ. The CDR3 coding sequence is TGTGCCAGCAGCTTAGAAAGTATGGGGAATGAGCAGTTCTTC. Protein product: CASSLESMGNEQFF.

Ten or more counts support this clonotype. CDR3 amino acids: CSATDRDVQYF. Written as DNA, the CDR3 is TGCAGTGCTACAGACCGGGACGTTCAGTACTTC. J is TRBJ2-4 and V is TRBV20-1, with D possibly called TRBD1 or TRBD2 (5 bases each). This CDR3 is built from 11 residues. Germline V gene data show CDR1 as DFQATT and CDR2 as SNEGSKA (reference sequence). V lost 4 bases and J lost 11, with 12 bases in between.

The chain recombines TRBV20-1 with TRBJ1-2, with 7 bases identical to TRBD1. This CDR3 has 14 amino acids. CDR1 is DFQATT and CDR2 is SNEGSKA in the germline V gene (reference sequence). The V segment lost 7 bases and the J segment 3 bases; nucleotides outside the gene matches: 11. CDR3 region: CSGTTGSTDYGYTF. In DNA form, the CDR3 reads TGCAGTGGAACGACAGGGAGTACCGACTATGGCTACACCTTC.

Comment on this clonotype: A read error may be the cause here, since a much bigger clone is one base away. The chain recombines TRBV12-3 or TRBV12-4 with TRBJ1-1; 10 bases agree with TRBD1. The CDR3 consists of 14 residues. The CDR3 loop reads CTSNRQGANTEAFF. The DNA for the CDR3 is TGTACCAGCAACCGACAGGGGGCGAACACTGAAGCTTTCTTT.

This clonotype appeared many times. This chain links TRBV28 with TRBJ2-7, with 8 positions matching TRBD2. The junction had 13 bases not matched to a gene; V was cut back by 5 bases and J by 7 bases. The CDR3 consists of 15 residues. In germline, CDR1 is MDHEN, CDR2 SYDVKM. The CDR3 region has the DNA TGTGCCAGCAGTACCCTAGCGGGCGGCTTATCAGAGCAGTACTTC. Translated, it gives CASSTLAGGLSEQYF.

This clonotype appeared a few times. The gene calls are TRBV29-1 and TRBJ2-5; D tentatively reads TRBD1 or TRBD2 (5 bases each). This CDR3 spans 11 amino acids. The V gene's germline CDR1 is SQVTM and CDR2 ANQGSEA. V was shortened by 7 bases and J by 5 bases, with 11 bases between the two germline ends. This CDR3 reads CSAGPPETQYF. In DNA, the CDR3 is TGCAGCGCGGGGCCCCCGGAGACCCAGTACTTC.

This clonotype was seen more than once but under ten times. This rearrangement joins TRBV11-2 to TRBJ2-5; D might be TRBD1 or TRBD2, each matching 9 bases. Germline lookup yields CDR1 SGHAT and CDR2 FQNNGV. The CDR3 is 19 residues long. The V end was cut by 6 bases, the J end by 5 bases, with 31 bases between. CDR3 residues: CASRPGQGTAGGPLETQYF. The CDR3 bases are TGTGCCAGCAGACCGGGACAGGGAACCGCGGGAGGGCCGTTGGAGACCCAGTACTTC.